These T cell receptor beta chains were read from a single sample in a study of circulating CD8 cells and anti-PD-1 response in melanoma. MiXCR was run by TCRdb on the reads, yielding one entry per CDR3 protein. The sample holds about 720 distinct CDR3 sequences, approximately 7.5% seen once. Sequencing was performed on CD8+ T cells from PBMCs, taken at baseline or after one month of anti-PD-1 therapy (not recorded which). The receptors shown here come from a human donor with melanoma. The CDR3 runs from the conserved cysteine through the conserved F or W. Fields, in order: J gene, clone size, D gene, V gene, CDR3 DNA, CDR3 protein. D genes are given only for firm matches. Only part of the rows carry a size: once, few, many, or a class if the clone is expanded.

j_gene: TRBJ2-1; abundance: large; d_gene: -; v_gene: TRBV19; CDR3nt: TGTGCCAGTAGTATTCCCGAGACCCGGGATGAGCAGTTCTTC; CDR3aa: CASSIPETRDEQFF
j_gene: TRBJ1-5; abundance: hyperexpanded; d_gene: -; v_gene: TRBV7-6; CDR3nt: TGTGCCAGCAGCCCCCAACCCAATCAGCCCCAGCATTTT; CDR3aa: CASSPQPNQPQHF
j_gene: TRBJ2-3; abundance: large; d_gene: TRBD2; v_gene: TRBV28; CDR3nt: TGTGCCAGCAGTTTATACACTAGCGGGAGTTTAACAGATACGCAGTATTTT; CDR3aa: CASSLYTSGSLTDTQYF
j_gene: TRBJ2-7; abundance: medium-sized; d_gene: TRBD1; v_gene: TRBV20-1; CDR3nt: TGCAGTGCCAGGGACAGGGCCCTCTCCTACGAGCAGTACTTC; CDR3aa: CSARDRALSYEQYF
j_gene: TRBJ2-7; abundance: few; d_gene: TRBD1; v_gene: TRBV19; CDR3nt: TGTGCCAGTAGTATCGGGACAGGATATTCCTACGAGCAGTACTTC; CDR3aa: CASSIGTGYSYEQYF
j_gene: TRBJ2-1; abundance: large; d_gene: -; v_gene: TRBV19; CDR3nt: TGTGCCAGTAGTCCTACAGGGACTTCCTACAATGAGCAGTTCTTC; CDR3aa: CASSPTGTSYNEQFF
j_gene: TRBJ2-7; abundance: medium-sized; d_gene: -; v_gene: TRBV27; CDR3nt: TGTGCCAGCAGTCCGCGACAGGCTTCCTACGAGCAGTACTTC; CDR3aa: CASSPRQASYEQYF
j_gene: TRBJ1-3; abundance: large; d_gene: -; v_gene: TRBV29-1; CDR3nt: TGCAGCGTTGAAGATCAGGGACATACCTCTGGAAACACCATATATTTT; CDR3aa: CSVEDQGHTSGNTIYF
j_gene: TRBJ2-7; abundance: large; d_gene: -; v_gene: TRBV20-1; CDR3nt: TGCAGTGCTAGAGTGAGAGACTACAGTTCTTACGAGCAGTACTTC; CDR3aa: CSARVRDYSSYEQYF
j_gene: TRBJ2-7; abundance: medium-sized; d_gene: -; v_gene: TRBV27; CDR3nt: TGTGCCAGCAGTTTATTGTCAGGGCTCTCCTACGAGCAGTACTTC; CDR3aa: CASSLLSGLSYEQYF
j_gene: TRBJ2-7; abundance: -; d_gene: -; v_gene: TRBV29-1; CDR3nt: TGCAGCGTTGGCCCTGAGGGAATCCTCCTACGCGAGCAGTACTTC; CDR3aa: CSVGPEGILLREQYF